What follows are 4 T cell receptor beta chains derived from one specimen sequenced in a study of cytomegalovirus exposure and HLA in healthy donors. Primers for the PCR totalled 60 Vbeta and 13 Jbeta. Clones were sequenced by immunoSEQ multiplex PCR, and TCRdb holds only the in-frame ones, with some missing. This table has some 190,000 clones, around 80% appearing once. Specimen: PBMCs. Source of these receptors: a girl between 10 and 17 years old in good health and CMV-seropositive.

The chain couples TRBV9 to TRBJ2-3; TRBD2 matches at 7 bases. CDR3 size: 15 residues. The V gene's germline CDR1 is SGDLS and CDR2 YYNGEE. J gave up 2 bases and V 0 bases, and 3 bases lay outside the gene matches. The CDR3 is CASSVGGSNTDTQYF. CDR3 bases: TGTGCCAGCAGCGTAGGCGGGAGCAACACAGATACGCAGTATTTT.

The chain links TRBV4-2 to TRBJ2-1, with D tentatively TRBD2 (6 bases). The CDR3 has 15 amino acids. V was trimmed by 2 bases and J by 7 bases, leaving 15 bases between them. Germline-derived CDR1 and CDR2 are LGHNA and YNFKEQ. The CDR3 protein is CASSQPGEGGNEQFF. In nucleotides, the CDR3 is TGTGCCAGCAGCCAACCGGGAGAAGGTGGGAATGAGCAGTTCTTC.

The table lists this clone with a few counts. J is TRBJ2-7 and V is TRBV7-8, with TRBD2 matching over 7 bases. V shed 4 bases and J 3 bases; nucleotides not matched to a gene: 9. There are 15 residues in the CDR3. Germline-derived CDR1 and CDR2 are SGHVS and FQNEAQ. The CDR3 sequence: CASSSVAGVIYEQYF. The CDR3 coding sequence is TGTGCCAGCAGCTCGGTCGCGGGAGTGATCTACGAGCAGTACTTC. Full variable domain (missing parts from reference TRBV7-8 and TRBJ2-7): GAGVSQSPRYKVAKRGQDVALRCDPISGHVSLFWYQQALGQGPEFLTYFQNEAQLDKSGLPSDRFFAERPEGSVSTLKIQRTQQEDSAVYLCASSSVAGVIYEQYFGPGTRLTVT.

In its sample, this clone was seen many times. This chain connects TRBV5-1 to TRBJ2-1, with D possibly matching TRBD2 (6 bases). The germline CDR1 and CDR2 sequences are SGHRS and YFSETQ. This CDR3 has 14 amino acids. The germline V and J ends were trimmed by 4 bases and 3 bases, with 11 bases remaining between them. In DNA, the CDR3 is TGCGCCAGCAGCCCAGCGGGCAACTACAATGAGCAGTTCTTC. It encodes CASSPAGNYNEQFF.